These T cell receptor beta chains were read from a single sample in a study of T cell repertoires in cytomegalovirus infection. Each CDR3 protein gets one entry after TCRdb re-called the reads with MiXCR. The sample yields roughly 920,000 distinct CDR3 sequences, around 31% seen once. The antigens these receptors bind are not known. The specimen comprised cultured CD8+ T cells from PBMCs, sampled from culture after CMV antigen stimulation. The source is a human donor in good health (CMV status not recorded). Some clones in this sample may be carry-over from other donors' samples. Each CDR3 is given with its conserved first and last residue. Fields, in order: V gene, D gene, J gene, clone size, CDR3 DNA, CDR3 protein. A D gene is named only where the DNA matches it firmly. Clone size, where shown, is once, few, many, or a class for clones that have expanded.

TRBV7-6	NA	TRBJ2-1	few	TGTGCCAGCAGCTCCGGGGGGCCAGGGAATGAGCAGTTCTTC	CASSSGGPGNEQFF
TRBV7-6	TRBD2	TRBJ2-5	many	TGTGCCAGCAGCGGAGCGGGGGGGGCGATTGAGACCCAGTACTTC	CASSGAGGAIETQYF
TRBV7-9	NA	TRBJ1-4	NA	TGTGCCAGCAGGTCCATATCCGGGGAAAAACTGTTTTTT	CASRSISGEKLFF
TRBV7-6	TRBD2	TRBJ2-2	many	TGTGCCAGCAGCTTAAAAGGCGGGGGGGCCGTCGGGGAGCTGTTTTTT	CASSLKGGGAVGELFF
TRBV15	NA	TRBJ2-1	few	TGTGCCACCAGCCTCCGCCTGCAGTATGAGCAGTTCTTC	CATSLRLQYEQFF
TRBV7-6	NA	TRBJ1-2	few	TGTGCCAGCAGCTCAGGGTTTTACTACACCTTC	CASSSGFYYTF
TRBV15	TRBD2	TRBJ2-3	few	TGTGCCACCAGCAGAGCCATTAAGCGGGGGGGCACCCAAGATACGCAGTATTTT	CATSRAIKRGGTQDTQYF
TRBV14	NA	TRBJ2-3	few	TGTGCCAGCAGCCCGTTGGGGCCTTACTACACAGATACGCAGTATTTT	CASSPLGPYYTDTQYF
TRBV24-1	TRBD2	TRBJ2-3	few	TGTGCCACCAGTGATTGGACTAGCGGGACCGGGGGCACAGATACGCAGTATTTT	CATSDWTSGTGGTDTQYF
TRBV25-1	TRBD1	TRBJ1-2	NA	TGTGCCAGCAGTGAATACCCCGGGACAGAAGAAAATAACTATGGCTACACCTTC	CASSEYPGTEENNYGYTF
TRBV6-2/TRBV6-3	TRBD1	TRBJ1-2	few	TGTGCCAGCACTGGACAGGGCACATCTTTTGGCTACACCTTC	CASTGQGTSFGYTF
TRBV7-6	TRBD2	TRBJ2-5	NA	TGTGCCAGCAGCTTAGTGGTGGGGGGGGAGACCCAGTACTTC	CASSLVVGGETQYF
TRBV12-3/TRBV12-4	NA	TRBJ2-7	many	TGTGCCAGCAGTCCTAACAGGGTTGTGGAGCAGTACTTC	CASSPNRVVEQYF
TRBV7-6	NA	TRBJ1-1	many	TGTGCCAGCAGCTCGGAGGGGGACTTGGCTTTCTTT	CASSSEGDLAFF
TRBV6-5	NA	TRBJ1-2	few	TGTGCCAGCAGTTACGCAGACTATGGCTACACCTTC	CASSYADYGYTF
TRBV7-6	TRBD2	TRBJ2-1	many	TGTGCCAGCAGCTCCCCCCTGAGCGGGGGATATGAGCAGTTCTTC	CASSSPLSGGYEQFF
TRBV7-8	NA	TRBJ2-7	NA	TGTGCCAGCAAAGCAGGGGATGCCTACGAGCAGTACTTC	CASKAGDAYEQYF
TRBV11-3	TRBD1	TRBJ2-2	NA	TGTGCCAGCAGCCAAGGGACAGCGAACACCGGGGAGCTGTTTTTT	CASSQGTANTGELFF
TRBV11-2	NA	TRBJ1-2	NA	TGTGCCAGCAGCGCCACCGGCCAGGGAGTATTTCGCGGATATGGCTACACCTTC	CASSATGQGVFRGYGYTF
TRBV6-2/TRBV6-3	TRBD2	TRBJ2-3	few	TGTGCCAGCAGTTCAGTTCGACTAGCGGGGGGCAGCTCTAGCACAGATACGCAGTATTTT	CASSSVRLAGGSSSTDTQYF
TRBV6-6	TRBD1	TRBJ2-2	NA	TGTGCCAGCAGACACCGGGACAGGGACACCGGGGAGCTGTTTTTT	CASRHRDRDTGELFF
TRBV20-1	NA	TRBJ2-1	NA	TGCAGTGCTAGGTCCCCGGGACCTGAATGGTACAATGAGCAGTTCTTC	CSARSPGPEWYNEQFF
TRBV5-1	NA	TRBJ1-5	few	TGCGCCAGCAGCTTAGATATGAGGAGCAATCAGCCCCAGCATTTT	CASSLDMRSNQPQHF
TRBV5-1	NA	TRBJ1-2	NA	TGCGCCAGCAGCCAACTGGACGGAAACTATGGCTACACCTTC	CASSQLDGNYGYTF
TRBV6-1	NA	TRBJ2-1	NA	TGTGCCAGCAGTGTGACTAAAGGGGTTAACAATGAGCAGTTCTTC	CASSVTKGVNNEQFF
TRBV7-9	NA	TRBJ2-3	few	TGTGCCAGCAGCTTAGAGTCAGGCACAGATACGCAGTATTTT	CASSLESGTDTQYF
TRBV18	TRBD1	TRBJ2-3	NA	TGTGCCAGCTCACTAGACAGGGCGCCCGGAGATGCGCAGTATTTT	CASSLDRAPGDAQYF
TRBV12-3/TRBV12-4	NA	TRBJ1-2	NA	TGTGCCAGCAGTTCGTACAACTATGGCTACACCTTC	CASSSYNYGYTF
TRBV15	TRBD2	TRBJ2-1	NA	TGTGCCACCAGCACTTTCGCGGGGGATTACAATGAGCAGTTCTTC	CATSTFAGDYNEQFF
TRBV7-6	NA	TRBJ1-1	NA	TGTGCCAGCAGCTGGCAGGGTAGGAATGAAGCTTTCTTT	CASSWQGRNEAFF
TRBV6-2/TRBV6-3	NA	TRBJ1-1	NA	TGTGCCAGCAGTTACTCGTGGGATGCGAACACTGAAGCTTTCTTT	CASSYSWDANTEAFF
TRBV18	TRBD2	TRBJ2-7	many	TGTGCCAGCTCACCCTGGACTAGCGGGGGCTACGAGCAGTACTTC	CASSPWTSGGYEQYF
TRBV4-1	NA	TRBJ2-2	NA	TGCGCCAGCAACCTAGGACTGAACACCGGGGAGCTGTTTTTT	CASNLGLNTGELFF
TRBV5-6	NA	TRBJ1-1	few	TGTGCCAGCACCTCTTGGGGTGAAGCTTTCTTT	CASTSWGEAFF
TRBV20-1	NA	TRBJ2-7	few	TGCAGTGTCAGGAAGGGGAGGACCTACGAGCAGTACTTC	CSVRKGRTYEQYF
TRBV29-1	NA	TRBJ2-7	NA	TGCAGCGTTAAACAGGAATCGGTTTACGAGCAGTACTTC	CSVKQESVYEQYF
TRBV6-6	NA	TRBJ1-3	NA	TGTGCCAGCAGTTACTCGCAGTGGGAGACCTCTGGAAACACCATATATTTT	CASSYSQWETSGNTIYF
TRBV27	NA	TRBJ2-3	NA	TGTGCCAGCAGTTTCTTAAGAACAGGATTTGGCACAGATACGCAGTATTTT	CASSFLRTGFGTDTQYF
TRBV2	TRBD1	TRBJ1-1	NA	TGTGCCAGCAGTACCAAAAGACAGGGGTTATACACTGAAGCTTTCTTT	CASSTKRQGLYTEAFF
TRBV15	NA	TRBJ1-1	NA	TGTGCCACCAGCAGAGATTTTTACGGAGAAGCTTTCTTT	CATSRDFYGEAFF
TRBV5-6	NA	TRBJ2-1	NA	TGTGCCAGCAACCACCCAGGGGCGGCCGAGCAGTTCTTC	CASNHPGAAEQFF